This entry lists 24 T cell receptor beta chains sequenced from one sample in a study of T-cell memory formation after mild COVID-19 listed by TCRdb under 2021. Libraries were made using 5' RACE. The sample was run on an Illumina NovaSeq 6000. Using fastp trimming at Q25 and MiXCR clonotype assembly, TCRdb reanalyzed the public sequencing data and kept in-frame beta chains. Identical CDR3 proteins give one entry, which carries the most common genes and DNA. This sample holds roughly 100,000 distinct CDR3 sequences; approximately 15% were observed only once. The ten largest clones capture around 28% of the sample. The sequencing input was PBMCs or a T cell subset sorted from them (not recorded which). The receptors originated from an adult woman who had mild COVID-19 (a few samples of this study predate the infection). The sample titles of this study are shuffled in the database, so cell type and time point are left out; the donor was told from shared clones.

The V call is TRBV12-3 or TRBV12-4, the J call TRBJ2-2; 7 nucleotides agree with TRBD2. CDR3 length: 18 amino acids. Trimming took 4 bases from V and 5 from J; bases not matched to a gene: 16. CDR3 residues: CASSWRAGLFETTGELFF. The CDR3 DNA reads as TGTGCCAGCAGTTGGAGAGCGGGACTCTTCGAGACTACCGGGGAGCTGTTTTTT.

Notes on this clonotype: The junction does not match germline at one end; this may be a read error. Here the CDR3 reads CSVGLAGAFYNEQFF. CDR3 bases: TGCAGCGTTGGTCTAGCGGGAGCGTTTTACAACGAGCAGTTCTTC. The chain combines TRBV29-1 with TRBJ2-1; 10 bases fit TRBD2. This CDR3 has 15 residues. Germline V lookup: CDR1 SQVTM, CDR2 ANQGSEA.

Only a few counts were recorded for this clonotype. This chain uses TRBV12-3 or TRBV12-4 with TRBJ1-1; D gene uncertain. The CDR3 is 13 amino acids. V lost 3 bases and J lost 4, with 9 bases in between. CDR3 DNA: TGTGCCAGCAGTTTCCAAGGGTCCACTGAAGCTTTCTTT. This codes for CASSFQGSTEAFF.

This clonotype was observed a handful of times. V usage is TRBV28 and J usage is TRBJ2-7; D perhaps matches TRBD1 (5 bases). Trimming shortened V by 7 bases and J by 4 bases, and 14 bases separated the two germline ends. The germline V gene has CDR1 MDHEN and CDR2 SYDVKM. CDR3 length: 13 residues. The chain's CDR3 is CASKDRDQYEQYF. The CDR3 nucleotides read TGTGCCAGCAAAGACAGAGACCAATACGAGCAGTACTTC.

This clonotype was counted a few times. This chain connects TRBV6-5 to TRBJ2-7, with a tentative D call TRBD1 (5 bases). The CDR3 spans 16 residues. Trimming shortened V by 5 bases and J by 1 base, and 18 bases separated the two germline ends. Germline CDR1 MNHEY, CDR2 SVGAGI. The CDR3 DNA reads as TGTGCCAGCAGTCCCTTCTCGACAGCATATTCCTACGAGCAGTACTTC. Protein: CASSPFSTAYSYEQYF.

The V gene is TRBV7-6, the J gene TRBJ1-1; TRBD1 is a possible D gene (5 bases). This CDR3 region has 13 residues. V shed 0 bases and J shed 5 bases, with 7 bases lying between them. The germline CDR1 and CDR2 sequences are SGHVS and FNYEAQ. The CDR3 region has the DNA TGTGCCAGCAGCTTAGCAGGGGAGACTGAAGCTTTCTTT. Protein product: CASSLAGETEAFF.

The rearrangement uses TRBV3-1 and TRBJ2-1; TRBD1 agrees at 7 bases. The CDR3 is 15 amino acids. Losses at the gene ends were 6 bases for V and 4 bases for J; bases not matched to a gene: 9. Germline CDR1 is LGHDT and CDR2 is YNNKEL (reference sequence). The CDR3 loop reads CASRQTGPLYNEQFF. The CDR3 DNA follows: TGTGCCAGCAGGCAGACAGGGCCCCTTTACAATGAGCAGTTCTTC.

The chain employs TRBV5-1 and TRBJ2-6; 8 positions match TRBD1. Germline V lookup: CDR1 SGHRS, CDR2 YFSETQ. CDR3 size: 17 residues. The ends lost 0 bases at V and 4 bases at J; junction bases unmatched: 6. In nucleotides, the CDR3 is TGCGCCAGCAGCTTGGCAGGACAGGGCAGCGGGGCCAACGTCCTGACTTTC. This codes for CASSLAGQGSGANVLTF.

This clonotype was recorded a few times. V usage is TRBV20-1 and J usage is TRBJ2-1; 8 positions match TRBD2. The CDR3 length is 15 residues. The J segment lost 4 bases and the V segment lost 1 base, leaving 6 bases of the junction unmatched. The V gene's germline CDR1 is DFQATT and CDR2 SNEGSKA (reference sequence). The CDR3 nucleotides read TGCAGTGCTAGAGCTTTAGCGGGGCCTTACAATGAGCAGTTCTTC. Its protein is CSARALAGPYNEQFF.

This clonotype has a count of ten or more. The J gene is TRBJ2-1, the V gene TRBV5-1; D call uncertain. Looked up from germline, CDR1 is SGHRS and CDR2 is YFSETQ. The CDR3 runs to 13 residues. Deletions cut 3 bases from V and 0 bases from J, with 4 bases between. In DNA, the CDR3 is TGCGCCAGCAGCTCTAGCTCCTACAATGAGCAGTTCTTC. Translated: CASSSSSYNEQFF.

This rearrangement joins TRBV6-4 to TRBJ1-3; the D is unclear. The germline V and J ends were trimmed by 7 bases and 9 bases, with 13 bases remaining between them. CDR1 and CDR2 from the germline V gene are MRHNA and SNTAGT. The CDR3 length is 12 residues. CDR3 DNA sequence: TGTGCCAGCAACCCAATCGGAGGCACCATATATTTT. Protein: CASNPIGGTIYF.

This clonotype occurred a few times. The chain recombines TRBV5-4 with TRBJ2-7; 11 bases are a match to TRBD2. The V and J ends lost 3 bases and 6 bases, in that order; junction bases with no gene match: 5. The CDR3 has 14 amino acids. Germline CDR1 and CDR2: SGHNT and YYREEE (reference sequence). The CDR3 loop is CASSSGLAGGEQYF. The CDR3 DNA reads TGTGCCAGCAGCTCCGGCCTAGCGGGAGGCGAGCAGTACTTC. The variable domain in full, with the rest retrieved from reference TRBV5-4 and TRBJ2-7, is ETGVTQSPTHLIKTRGQQVTLRCSSQSGHNTVSWYQQALGQGPQFIFQYYREEENGRGNFPPRFSGLQFPNYSSELNVNALELDDSALYLCASSSGLAGGEQYFGPGTRLTVT.

The rearrangement uses TRBV5-1 and TRBJ2-2; a weak D match, TRBD1 (6 bases). Trimming removed 4 bases at V and 1 base at J, with 11 bases between. This CDR3 has 15 residues. CDR1 SGHRS and CDR2 YFSETQ come from the germline V gene. The CDR3 loop is CASSEAQGNTGELFF. The CDR3 coding sequence is TGCGCCAGCAGCGAAGCACAGGGGAACACCGGGGAGCTGTTTTTT.

This chain links TRBV6-4 with TRBJ2-2, with D possibly being TRBD1 (5 bases). CDR3 length: 15 residues. The germline V gene encodes CDR1 MRHNA and CDR2 SNTAGT. V lost 6 bases, J lost 0 bases, and 11 bases lay in between. The CDR3, as DNA: TGTGCCAGCAGCCCCCAAGGGGCGAACACCGGGGAGCTGTTTTTT. The encoded protein is CASSPQGANTGELFF.

There are a few counts of this clonotype. The chain couples TRBV11-2 to TRBJ2-7, with D perhaps matching TRBD1 or TRBD2 (5 bases each). This CDR3 comprises 13 residues. Germline CDR1 is SGHAT and CDR2 is FQNNGV. Trimming removed 5 bases from V and 0 bases from J, with 8 bases in between. Written as DNA, the CDR3 is TGTGCCAGCAGCCGGGACCCCTCCTACGAGCAGTACTTC. It translates to CASSRDPSYEQYF.

The J gene is TRBJ1-2, the V gene TRBV5-5, with 7 bases matching TRBD1. Trimming took 5 bases from V and 3 from J; bases not matched to a gene: 10. The germline V gene encodes CDR1 SGHKS and CDR2 YYEKEE (reference sequence). CDR3 length equals 15 residues. The CDR3 here is CASSQTPGQYYGYTF. For the CDR3, the DNA is TGTGCCAGCAGTCAGACTCCGGGACAGTACTATGGCTACACCTTC.

This clonotype was picked up a small number of times. The CDR3 reads CASVPTGRNTEAFF. Written as DNA, the CDR3 is TGTGCCAGCGTCCCGACAGGGCGGAACACTGAAGCTTTCTTT. The chain has TRBV5-6 and TRBJ1-1; TRBD1 aligns across 7 bases. J was trimmed by 1 base and V by 7 bases; bases with no gene match: 7. The germline V gene has CDR1 SGHDT and CDR2 YYEEEE. The length of the CDR3 is 14 residues.

This clonotype was seen a few times. The J gene is TRBJ2-7, the V gene TRBV5-1, with D unclear. Germline V gene sequence: CDR1 SGHRS, CDR2 YFSETQ. The V end lost 7 bases, the J end lost 0 bases, and 11 bases lay between the germline ends. The CDR3 sequence is 13 residues long. CDR3 DNA sequence: TGCGCCAGCGTCGCGCCGAGCTCCTACGAGCAGTACTTC. Protein product: CASVAPSSYEQYF. The whole variable domain, remainder taken from reference TRBV5-1 and TRBJ2-7, is KAGVTQTPRYLIKTRGQQVTLSCSPISGHRSVSWYQQTPGQGLQFLFEYFSETQRNKGNFPGRFSGRQFSNSRSEMNVSTLELGDSALYLCASVAPSSYEQYFGPGTRLTVT.

The gene calls are TRBV29-1 and TRBJ2-7; TRBD2 aligns across 11 bases. There are 14 residues in the CDR3. CDR1 and CDR2 from the germline V gene are SQVTM and ANQGSEA. V lost 6 bases and J lost 3; bases outside the gene matches: 7. The CDR3 DNA sequence: TGCAGCGTGGCAGGGACTAGCGGCGTCTACGAGCAGTACTTC. The encoded protein is CSVAGTSGVYEQYF.

In this sample, this clonotype turned up many times. The rearrangement links TRBV29-1 to TRBJ2-1; 7 nucleotides match TRBD1. Germline CDR1 SQVTM, CDR2 ANQGSEA. The CDR3 has 15 amino acids. J lost 3 bases, V lost 7 bases, and 12 bases had no gene match. CDR3 amino acids: CSADPSRGIYNEQFF. CDR3 coding DNA: TGCAGCGCCGACCCCTCCAGGGGGATCTACAATGAGCAGTTCTTC.

This clonotype was seen only a few times. The chain uses TRBV29-1 and TRBJ2-7; TRBD1 matches 10 bases. The germline V gene has CDR1 SQVTM and CDR2 ANQGSEA. The J segment lost 5 bases and the V segment lost 4 bases, leaving 2 bases of the junction unmatched. This CDR3 has 12 amino acids. CDR3 sequence: CSVGQGADEQYF. CDR3 coding DNA: TGCAGCGTTGGACAGGGGGCTGACGAGCAGTACTTC.

The chain recombines TRBV2 with TRBJ2-7, with D perhaps matching TRBD2 (6 bases). The CDR3 consists of 13 residues. The V gene lost 7 bases and the J gene lost 0 bases, with 10 bases spanning the gap. Germline loops: CDR1 SNHLY, CDR2 FYNNEI. The CDR3 region has the DNA TGTGCCAGCACTGTCGGGGGCTCCTACGAGCAGTACTTC. This sequence encodes CASTVGGSYEQYF.

The rearrangement links TRBV5-6 to TRBJ1-3; tentative D call: TRBD1 (6 bases). The CDR3 extends over 11 amino acids. V was shortened by 4 bases and J by 7 bases, with 6 bases between the two germline ends. Germline V CDR1 and CDR2: SGHDT, YYEEEE. The CDR3 DNA reads as TGTGCCAGCAGCCAGGGGAACACCATATATTTT. Protein: CASSQGNTIYF.

The rearrangement joins TRBV12-3 or TRBV12-4 to TRBJ2-3; D perhaps matches TRBD2 (6 bases). The CDR3 totals 13 residues. Between the trimmed V and J ends, which lost 7 bases and 5 bases, there was a span of 13 bases. CDR3 protein: CASTIRAGDTQYF. The CDR3 nucleotides are TGTGCCAGCACCATCCGAGCGGGAGATACGCAGTATTTT.